This record concerns one T cell receptor beta chain sequence. The antigen is undetermined. These data belong to a study of Ad26.COV2.S vaccination and SARS-CoV-2 variants. Libraries were prepared by immunoSEQ multiplex PCR; TCRdb keeps only in-frame clonotypes and omits some of them. This table has 300,000 to 350,000 clones, around four fifths appearing once. Study-level points and caveats: Greater spike-specific TCR breadth was seen in vaccine recipients than in placebo recipients. Quantification of TCR breadth and depth may have yielded underestimates of total T cell responses.

The CDR3 is made up of 13 amino acids. With V trimmed by 7 bases and J by 8 bases, 8 bases remained unmatched. Germline assignment: CDR1 SGHDT and CDR2 YYEEEE. The treatment: around 19 received Ad26.COV2.S at low or high dose, single or two shots; roughly five received placebo; per-sample allocation not given. Samples came from day 63 after the first vaccine or placebo injection. This person who donated was an adult of 18-55 years in Boston. The TCR was taken from a person aged 18-65 years who received the Ad26.COV2.S COVID-19 vaccine or a placebo. The V call is TRBV5-6, the J call TRBJ2-1; 8 bases map to TRBD2. The sample in question was peripheral blood, obtained in a trial of Ad26.COV2.S vaccine versus placebo. The CDR3 here is CASDLSGVDEQFF. In DNA, the CDR3 is TGTGCCAGCGACCTTAGCGGGGTAGATGAGCAGTTCTTC.